This T cell receptor beta chain derives from a study of T-cell reconstitution after alpha-beta-depleted transplantation in children. Study-wide findings and caveats: Some patients' high day-60 TCRbeta diversity was attributed to recipient cells surviving conditioning. A year had passed since transplant, and T-cell counts and diversity by then came mostly from newly produced T cells. Two months or so post-transplant, alpha-beta T cells reportedly derived from several hundred expanded graft clones.

This clonotype was picked up many times. Its cognate antigen is unknown. This CDR3 has 13 residues. V dropped 6 bases and J dropped 2 bases, with 9 bases sitting between them. The TCRbeta library incorporated unique molecular identifiers. TCRdb analysed the PCR reads with MiXCR anew, one entry per CDR3 protein. The sample has tens of thousands of distinct CDR3 sequences, about 5.8% seen once. The source of this sequence is a male patient younger than 18 who had a stem cell transplant for acute myeloid leukemia, so the T cells may come from the graft donor. Sequenced material: PBMCs, mostly from graft donor cells, taken 180 days after TCRalphabeta/CD19-depleted stem cell transplant. J is TRBJ2-3 and V is TRBV12-3 or TRBV12-4; D gene unclear. The CDR3 DNA reads as TGTGCCAGCAGACTCCAGCTCACAGATACGCAGTATTTT. This sequence encodes CASRLQLTDTQYF.